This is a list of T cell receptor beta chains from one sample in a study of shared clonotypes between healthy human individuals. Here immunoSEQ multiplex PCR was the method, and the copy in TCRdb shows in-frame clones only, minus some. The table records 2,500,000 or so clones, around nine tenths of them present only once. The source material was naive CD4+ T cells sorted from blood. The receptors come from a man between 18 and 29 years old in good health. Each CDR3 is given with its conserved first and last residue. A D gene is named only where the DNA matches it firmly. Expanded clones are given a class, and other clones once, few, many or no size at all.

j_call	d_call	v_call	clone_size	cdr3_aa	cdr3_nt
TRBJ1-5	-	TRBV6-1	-	CASHFGAERNQPQHF	TGTGCCAGCCACTTTGGCGCAGAGCGCAATCAGCCCCAGCATTTT
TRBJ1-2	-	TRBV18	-	CASSPGAEANYGYTF	TGTGCCAGCTCACCAGGGGCGGAGGCTAACTATGGCTACACCTTC
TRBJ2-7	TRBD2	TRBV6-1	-	CASRTSGSYEQYF	TGTGCCAGCAGGACTAGCGGATCCTACGAGCAGTACTTC
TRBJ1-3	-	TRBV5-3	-	CARKLYSGNTIYF	TGTGCCAGAAAGTTGTACTCTGGAAACACCATATATTTT
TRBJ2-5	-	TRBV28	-	CASSGTTRETQYF	TGTGCCAGCAGTGGGACAACCAGGGAGACCCAGTACTTC
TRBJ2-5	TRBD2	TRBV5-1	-	CASSTGLAGAQETQYF	TGCGCCAGCAGCACAGGACTAGCGGGGGCTCAAGAGACCCAGTACTTC
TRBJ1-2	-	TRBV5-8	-	CASSNGGTPVLYGYTF	TGTGCCAGCAGCAACGGCGGGACCCCAGTACTATATGGCTACACCTTC
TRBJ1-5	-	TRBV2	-	CASGLTQPQHF	TGTGCCAGCGGGCTAACTCAGCCCCAGCATTTT
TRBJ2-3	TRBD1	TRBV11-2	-	CASSSGQGATTDTQYF	TGTGCCAGCAGCTCAGGACAGGGGGCCACCACAGATACGCAGTATTTT
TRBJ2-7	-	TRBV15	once	CATSPTIVGTSYEQYF	TGTGCCACCAGCCCCACCATTGTGGGCACCTCCTACGAGCAGTACTTC
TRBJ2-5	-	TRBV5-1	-	CASSLPGLFQETQYF	TGCGCCAGCAGCTTGCCGGGACTGTTTCAAGAGACCCAGTACTTC
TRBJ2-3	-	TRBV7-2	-	CASSSPRGAERTSTDTQYF	TGTGCCAGCAGCTCCCCGCGAGGAGCCGAGAGGACCAGCACAGATACGCAGTATTTT
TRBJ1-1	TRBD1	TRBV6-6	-	CASSRIGQGSTEAFF	TGTGCCAGCAGTCGCATCGGACAGGGGAGCACTGAAGCTTTCTTT
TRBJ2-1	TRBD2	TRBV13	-	CASSFGRGTEQFF	TGTGCCAGCAGCTTTGGGCGGGGGACTGAGCAGTTCTTC
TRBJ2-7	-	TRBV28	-	CASRIGGPSYEQYF	TGTGCCAGCAGAATCGGGGGTCCCTCCTACGAGCAGTACTTC
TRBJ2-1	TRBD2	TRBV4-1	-	CASSQVARLAGGEQFF	TGCGCCAGCAGCCAAGTTGCCCGACTAGCGGGGGGTGAGCAGTTCTTC
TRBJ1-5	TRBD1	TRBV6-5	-	CASSYADRGVCQPQHF	TGTGCCAGCAGTTACGCGGACAGGGGAGTTTGTCAGCCCCAGCATTTT
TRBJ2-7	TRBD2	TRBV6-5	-	CASSYSPGGGYEQYF	TGTGCCAGCAGTTACTCCCCTGGGGGGGGATACGAGCAGTACTTC
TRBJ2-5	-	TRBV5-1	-	CASSLEASKAETQYF	TGCGCCAGCAGCTTGGAAGCGTCTAAGGCAGAGACCCAGTACTTC
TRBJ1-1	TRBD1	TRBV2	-	CASRDRQGDTEAFF	TGTGCCAGCAGGGATAGACAGGGAGACACTGAAGCTTTCTTT
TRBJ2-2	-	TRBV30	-	CAWTDTGELFF	TGTGCCTGGACGGACACCGGGGAGCTGTTTTTT
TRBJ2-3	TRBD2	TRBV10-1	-	CASSELGGGGTDTQYF	TGCGCCAGCAGTGAGCTTGGCGGGGGGGGCACAGATACGCAGTATTTT
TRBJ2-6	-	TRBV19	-	CASSIGSQLSGANVLTF	TGTGCCAGTAGTATAGGCAGTCAGCTTTCTGGGGCCAACGTCCTGACTTTC
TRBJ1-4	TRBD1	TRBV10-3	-	CAISGGDSKNEKLFF	TGTGCCATCAGTGGGGGGGACAGCAAGAATGAAAAACTGTTTTTT
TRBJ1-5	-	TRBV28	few	CASRANQPQHF	TGTGCCAGCAGGGCGAATCAGCCCCAGCATTTT
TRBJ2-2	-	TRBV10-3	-	CAISERVGTGELFF	TGTGCCATCAGTGAGAGGGTAGGCACCGGGGAGCTGTTTTTT
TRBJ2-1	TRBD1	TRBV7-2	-	CASGREGQAKFF	TGTGCCAGCGGCCGAGAAGGACAGGCAAAGTTCTTC
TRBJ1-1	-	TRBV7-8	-	CASSLGRENTEAFF	TGTGCCAGCAGCTTGGGCCGGGAGAACACTGAAGCTTTCTTT
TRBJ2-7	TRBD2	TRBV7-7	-	CASSFTGLAGELAYEQYF	TGTGCTAGCAGCTTCACAGGACTAGCGGGGGAATTGGCCTACGAGCAGTACTTC
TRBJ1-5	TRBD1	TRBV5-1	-	CASKPRTGVDQPQHF	TGCGCCAGCAAGCCTCGGACAGGGGTCGATCAGCCCCAGCATTTT
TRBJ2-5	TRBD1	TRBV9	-	CASSGQGAWETQYF	TGTGCCAGCAGCGGACAGGGGGCTTGGGAGACCCAGTACTTC
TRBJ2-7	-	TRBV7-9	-	CASSLKTYEQYF	TGTGCCAGCAGCTTAAAAACCTACGAGCAGTACTTC
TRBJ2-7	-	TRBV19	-	CASSMGWAGDEQYF	TGTGCCAGTAGTATGGGGTGGGCAGGCGACGAGCAGTACTTC
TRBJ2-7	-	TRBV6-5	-	CASRAGSYEQYF	TGTGCCAGCAGGGCGGGTTCCTACGAGCAGTACTTC
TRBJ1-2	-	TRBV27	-	CTRTGFSGYTF	TGTACCAGAACAGGGTTCAGCGGCTACACCTTC
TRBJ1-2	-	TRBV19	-	CASSIPGRGNYGYTF	TGTGCCAGTAGTATACCGGGTAGGGGGAACTATGGCTACACCTTC
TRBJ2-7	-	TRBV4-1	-	CASSLDTISYEQYF	TGCGCCAGCAGCCTAGACACGATCTCCTACGAGCAGTACTTC